The T cell receptor (beta chain) under discussion was sequenced for a study of control samples from healthy donors and cancer patients. Turning to this clone: Other nucleotide sequences from this sample produce the same CDR3.

Germline lookup yields CDR1 KGHSH and CDR2 LQKENI. The CDR3 has 16 amino acids. V was pared by 4 bases and J by 1 base, with 5 bases of the junction left unmatched. The method was immunoSEQ multiplex PCR; TCRdb's version includes in-frame clones alone and lacks a portion of them. Among roughly 130,000 clones listed, roughly 94% were seen once. Sequencing was carried out using PBMCs. The source of this sequence is a man in his fifties or sixties with colorectal cancer. V and J are TRBV18 and TRBJ2-3; TRBD1 agrees at 10 bases. The CDR3, as DNA: TGTGCCAGCTCACGCTCCGGGACAGGGGGCACAGATACGCAGTATTTT. Translated: CASSRSGTGGTDTQYF.